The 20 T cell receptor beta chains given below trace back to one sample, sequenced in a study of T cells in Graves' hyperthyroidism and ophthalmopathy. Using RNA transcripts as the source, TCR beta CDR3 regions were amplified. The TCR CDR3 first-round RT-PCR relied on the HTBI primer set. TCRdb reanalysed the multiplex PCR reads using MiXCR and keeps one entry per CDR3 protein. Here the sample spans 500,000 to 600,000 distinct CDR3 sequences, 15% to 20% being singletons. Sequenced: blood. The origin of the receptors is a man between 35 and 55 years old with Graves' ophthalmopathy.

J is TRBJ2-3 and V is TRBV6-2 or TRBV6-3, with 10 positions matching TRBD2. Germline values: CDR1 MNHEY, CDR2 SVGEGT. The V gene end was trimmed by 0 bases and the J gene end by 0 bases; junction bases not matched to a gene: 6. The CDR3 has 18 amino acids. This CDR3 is CASSYSVAGGTSTDTQYF. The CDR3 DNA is TGTGCCAGCAGTTACTCGGTAGCGGGGGGAACTAGCACAGATACGCAGTATTTT.

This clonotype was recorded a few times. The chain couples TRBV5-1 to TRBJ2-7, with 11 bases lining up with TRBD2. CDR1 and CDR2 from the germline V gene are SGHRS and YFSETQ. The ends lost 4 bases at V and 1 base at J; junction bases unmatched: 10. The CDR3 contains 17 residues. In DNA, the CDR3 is TGCGCCAGCAGCACCACGGGGCCTAGCGGGAGGTCCTACGAGCAGTACTTC. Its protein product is CASSTTGPSGRSYEQYF.

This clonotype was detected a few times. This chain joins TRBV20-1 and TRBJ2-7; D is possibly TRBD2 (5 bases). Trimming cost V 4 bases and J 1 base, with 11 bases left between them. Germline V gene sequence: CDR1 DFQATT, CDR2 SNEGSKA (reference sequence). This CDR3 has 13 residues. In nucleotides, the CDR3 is TGCAGTGCTAAGGGAGACACGTCCTACGAGCAGTACTTC. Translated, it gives CSAKGDTSYEQYF.

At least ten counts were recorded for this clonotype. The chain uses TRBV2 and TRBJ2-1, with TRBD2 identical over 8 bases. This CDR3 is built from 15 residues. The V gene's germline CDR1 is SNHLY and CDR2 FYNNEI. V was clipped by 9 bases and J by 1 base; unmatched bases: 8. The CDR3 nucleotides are TGTGCCAGTCTGAATCCTAGCGGGTCCTACAATGAGCAGTTCTTC. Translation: CASLNPSGSYNEQFF.

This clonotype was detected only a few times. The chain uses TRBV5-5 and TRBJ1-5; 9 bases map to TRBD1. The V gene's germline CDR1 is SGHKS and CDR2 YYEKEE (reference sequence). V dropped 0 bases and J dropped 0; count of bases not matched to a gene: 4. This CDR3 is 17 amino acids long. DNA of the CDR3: TGTGCCAGCAGCTTGGTAGGACAGGGGCTTAGCAATCAGCCCCAGCATTTT. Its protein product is CASSLVGQGLSNQPQHF.

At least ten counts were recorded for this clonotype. The chain's CDR3 is CASSPDSGNTIYF. The CDR3 DNA reads TGTGCCAGCTCACCGGACTCTGGAAACACCATATATTTT. J is TRBJ1-3 and V is TRBV18; D gene ambiguous. The CDR3 is 13 residues long. Trimming took 3 bases from V and 0 from J, leaving 3 bases between them. The germline V gene has CDR1 KGHSH and CDR2 LQKENI.

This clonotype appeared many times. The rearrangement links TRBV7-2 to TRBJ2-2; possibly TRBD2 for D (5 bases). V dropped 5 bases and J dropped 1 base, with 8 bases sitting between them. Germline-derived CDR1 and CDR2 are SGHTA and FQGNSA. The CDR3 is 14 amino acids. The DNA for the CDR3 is TGTGCCAGCAGCGGGAGACGGAACACCGGGGAGCTGTTTTTT. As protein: CASSGRRNTGELFF.

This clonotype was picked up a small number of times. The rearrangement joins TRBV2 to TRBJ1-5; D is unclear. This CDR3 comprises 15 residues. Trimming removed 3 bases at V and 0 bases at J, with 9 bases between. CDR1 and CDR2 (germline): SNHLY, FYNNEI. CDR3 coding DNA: TGTGCCAGCAGTGATCGTCAGTCTAGCAATCAGCCCCAGCATTTT. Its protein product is CASSDRQSSNQPQHF.

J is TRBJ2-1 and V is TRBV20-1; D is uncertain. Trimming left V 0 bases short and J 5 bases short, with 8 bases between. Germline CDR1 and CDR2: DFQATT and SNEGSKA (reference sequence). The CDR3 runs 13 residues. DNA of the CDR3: TGCAGTGCTAGAGATCGGGCCGACAATGAGCAGTTCTTC. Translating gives CSARDRADNEQFF.

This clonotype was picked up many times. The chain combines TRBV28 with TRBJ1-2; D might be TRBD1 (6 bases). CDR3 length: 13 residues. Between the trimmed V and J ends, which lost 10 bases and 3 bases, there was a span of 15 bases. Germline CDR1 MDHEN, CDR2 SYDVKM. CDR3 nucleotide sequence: TGTGCCATCCCAGGGAGGGGGGACTATGGCTACACCTTC. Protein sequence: CAIPGRGDYGYTF.

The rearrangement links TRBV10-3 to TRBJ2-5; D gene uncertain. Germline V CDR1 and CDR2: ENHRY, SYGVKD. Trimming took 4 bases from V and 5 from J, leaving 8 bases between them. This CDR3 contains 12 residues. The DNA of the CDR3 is TGTGCCATCAGTGGCCCGGGCGAGACCCAGTACTTC. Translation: CAISGPGETQYF.

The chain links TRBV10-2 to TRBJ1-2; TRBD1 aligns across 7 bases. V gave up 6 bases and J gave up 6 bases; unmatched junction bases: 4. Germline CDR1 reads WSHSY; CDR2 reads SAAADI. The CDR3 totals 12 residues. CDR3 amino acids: CASREGADGYTF. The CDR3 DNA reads TGCGCCAGCAGGGAGGGGGCGGATGGCTACACCTTC.

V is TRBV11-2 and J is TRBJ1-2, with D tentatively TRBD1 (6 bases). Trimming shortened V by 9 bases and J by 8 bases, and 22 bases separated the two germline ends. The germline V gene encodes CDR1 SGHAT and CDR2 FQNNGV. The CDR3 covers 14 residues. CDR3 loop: CASSSTDRRMGYTF. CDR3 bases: TGTGCCAGTAGTTCGACCGACAGGAGAATGGGCTACACCTTC.

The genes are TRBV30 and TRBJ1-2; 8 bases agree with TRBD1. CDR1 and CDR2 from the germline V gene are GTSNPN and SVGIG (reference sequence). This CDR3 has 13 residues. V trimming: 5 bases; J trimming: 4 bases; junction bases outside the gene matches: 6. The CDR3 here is CAWEGQVLYGYTF. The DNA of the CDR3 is TGTGCCTGGGAGGGACAGGTACTCTATGGCTACACCTTC.

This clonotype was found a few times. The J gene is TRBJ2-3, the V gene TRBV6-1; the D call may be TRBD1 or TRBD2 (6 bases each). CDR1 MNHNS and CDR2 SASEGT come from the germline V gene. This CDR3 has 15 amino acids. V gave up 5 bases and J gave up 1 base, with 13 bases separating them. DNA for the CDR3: TGTGCCAGCAGTCCCTCGGGGGCCGGCACAGATACGCAGTATTTT. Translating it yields CASSPSGAGTDTQYF.

The CDR3 is CASSLTGGDYEQYF. DNA of the CDR3: TGTGCCAGCAGCTTAACAGGGGGCGATTACGAGCAGTACTTC. The chain is built from TRBV7-6 and TRBJ2-7; the match to TRBD1 covers 9 bases. Germline V gives CDR1 SGHVS, CDR2 FNYEAQ. V lost 2 bases, J lost 4 bases, and 3 bases stayed unmatched. The CDR3 is made up of 14 amino acids.

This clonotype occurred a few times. CDR3 sequence reads: CASSLSSGSSYEQYF. The CDR3 region has the DNA TGTGCCAGCAGTTTATCGAGCGGGAGCTCCTACGAGCAGTACTTC. This chain uses TRBV27 with TRBJ2-7; 8 bases match TRBD2. After removal of 0 bases from V and 0 bases from J, the junction contained 1 base not matched to a gene. This CDR3 is 15 amino acids long. Germline V gene lookup returns CDR1 MNHEY and CDR2 SMNVEV (reference sequence).

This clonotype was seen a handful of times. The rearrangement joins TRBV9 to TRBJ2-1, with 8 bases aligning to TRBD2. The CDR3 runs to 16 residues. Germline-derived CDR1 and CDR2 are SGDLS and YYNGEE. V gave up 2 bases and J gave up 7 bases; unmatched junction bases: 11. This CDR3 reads CASSVEAGVFGNEQFF. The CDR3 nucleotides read TGTGCCAGCAGCGTCGAAGCGGGAGTATTTGGAAATGAGCAGTTCTTC.

The CDR3 DNA sequence: TGCGCCAGCAGCCTCGGGGACAAAATGAACACTGAAGCTTTCTTT. Translation: CASSLGDKMNTEAFF. This chain uses TRBV4-3 with TRBJ1-1, with a tentative D call TRBD1 (6 bases). This CDR3 region has 15 residues. Germline V gives CDR1 LGHNA, CDR2 YSLEER. With 4 bases removed from V and 0 bases from J, the gap between germline ends came to 12 bases.

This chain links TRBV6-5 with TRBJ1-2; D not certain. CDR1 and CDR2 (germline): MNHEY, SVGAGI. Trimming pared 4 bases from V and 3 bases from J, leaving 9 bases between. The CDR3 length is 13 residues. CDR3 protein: CASSSDGYYGYTF. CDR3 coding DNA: TGTGCCAGCAGTTCGGACGGATACTATGGCTACACCTTC.